This T cell receptor (beta chain) was recovered during a study of technical replicates of blood from a few donors. Trimming removed 8 bases at V and 3 bases at J, with 14 bases between. Germline values: CDR1 SGHTA, CDR2 FQGTGA. The CDR3 loop spans 14 amino acids. Generated by immunoSEQ multiplex PCR, the TCRdb table keeps only in-frame clones and is missing some. This sample has roughly 13,000 clones, with more than 70% found just once. This clone was detected only a few times. The TCR originated in a human donor in good health. Material for sequencing was PBMCs. This sequence joins TRBV7-3 and TRBJ2-1; TRBD2 is a possible D gene (6 bases). This CDR3 is CASSGSGIYNEQFF. As DNA, the CDR3 is TGTGCCAGCTCGGGTAGCGGAATCTACAATGAGCAGTTCTTC.